The 12 T cell receptor beta chains presented below share a single source sample, sequenced in a study of blood T cell repertoires in COVID-19. Clones were read by immunoSEQ multiplex PCR, and TCRdb kept only the in-frame ones, dropping some. The sample records 250,000 to 350,000 clones, roughly 90% being singletons. The sequencing sample was made of PBMCs or T cells enriched from blood (not recorded which). These TCRs come from a woman between 18 and 30 years old with acute COVID-19.

This chain uses TRBV6-1 with TRBJ1-5; 9 bases are a match to TRBD1. CDR1 and CDR2 (germline): MNHNS, SASEGT. The trim removed 3 bases at V and 9 bases at J, leaving 12 bases unmatched. The CDR3 has 16 residues. The DNA of the CDR3 is TGTGCCAGCAGTGACCCTTGGACAGGGGAGGTAGCGCCCCAGCATTTT. Translation gives CASSDPWTGEVAPQHF.

The CDR3 reads CASSPRATADTEAFF. CDR3 sequence (DNA): TGTGCCAGCTCACCACGGGCCACCGCAGACACTGAAGCTTTCTTT. The rearrangement uses TRBV18 and TRBJ1-1; unclear D gene. The V gene lost 1 base and the J gene lost 3 bases, with 12 bases spanning the gap. CDR3 length equals 15 residues. Germline CDR1 and CDR2: KGHSH and LQKENI.

In this sample, this clone turned up once. V usage is TRBV10-3 and J usage is TRBJ2-1, with 7 bases fitting TRBD2. After removal of 0 bases from V and 7 bases from J, the junction contained 6 bases not matched to a gene. The CDR3 is made up of 15 amino acids. Per the germline V gene, CDR1 is ENHRY and CDR2 is SYGVKD. CDR3 amino acids: CAISESLSGTNEQFF. The CDR3 bases are TGTGCCATCAGTGAGTCATTGAGCGGGACTAATGAGCAGTTCTTC.

The chain uses TRBV11-2 and TRBJ1-5, with D maybe TRBD1 (6 bases). The CDR3 totals 15 residues. Germline loops: CDR1 SGHAT, CDR2 FQNNGV. Trimming took off 2 bases at V and 3 bases at J, with 11 bases between the two ends. The DNA for the CDR3 is TGTGCCAGCAGCTTACAGGGGCTAGTCAATCAGCCCCAGCATTTT. Amino acids: CASSLQGLVNQPQHF.

DNA for the CDR3: TGTGCCAGCAGCATGACAGGGGACCCCTACGAGCAGTACTTC. Amino acid sequence: CASSMTGDPYEQYF. The chain combines TRBV7-9 with TRBJ2-7; 8 nucleotides align to TRBD1. CDR3 size: 14 residues. V lost 5 bases, J lost 2 bases, and 5 bases stayed unmatched. Germline V gene data show CDR1 as SEHNR and CDR2 as FQNEAQ (reference sequence).

This clone was observed a handful of times. This chain links TRBV11-2 with TRBJ2-7, with D possibly TRBD1 on 6 matching bases. Germline lookup yields CDR1 SGHAT and CDR2 FQNNGV. V was cut by 5 bases and J by 7 bases, with 18 bases left in between. The length of the CDR3 is 14 residues. CDR3 in amino acids: CASSVQGAVTEQYF. For the CDR3, the DNA is TGTGCCAGCAGCGTACAGGGTGCGGTAACGGAGCAGTACTTC. Full variable domain (missing parts from reference TRBV11-2 and TRBJ2-7): EAGVAQSPRYKIIEKRQSVAFWCNPISGHATLYWYQQILGQGPKLLIQFQNNGVVDDSQLPKDRFSAERLKGVDSTLKIQPAKLEDSAVYLCASSVQGAVTEQYFGPGTRLTVT.

This clone has a handful of counts. This rearrangement joins TRBV5-1 to TRBJ2-7, with 8 bases aligning to TRBD2. Germline lookup yields CDR1 SGHRS and CDR2 YFSETQ. V was pared by 4 bases and J by 3 bases, with 9 bases of the junction left unmatched. The CDR3 covers 15 residues. The CDR3: CASSPSGGSGYEQYF. CDR3 nucleotides: TGCGCCAGCAGCCCTTCGGGGGGGAGCGGCTACGAGCAGTACTTC.

The V call is TRBV14, the J call TRBJ2-7; tentatively, D is TRBD2 (5 bases). This CDR3 is built from 14 residues. Germline V gene sequence: CDR1 SGHDN, CDR2 FVKESK. The V end lost 4 bases, the J end lost 6 bases, and 16 bases lay between the germline ends. This CDR3 is CASSLRGRGAEQYF. CDR3 nucleotides: TGTGCCAGCAGCCTACGAGGACGGGGAGCCGAGCAGTACTTC.

This clone was seen repeatedly, ten times or more. The chain couples TRBV24-1 to TRBJ2-7; 9 nucleotides match TRBD1. This CDR3 has 15 residues. Germline trimming cut 4 bases from V and 6 bases from J; bases unmatched to any gene: 9. Germline assignment: CDR1 KGHDR and CDR2 SFDVKD. The CDR3, as DNA: TGTGCCACCAGTGACCGCGGGACAGGGACGGGCGAGCAGTACTTC. It encodes CATSDRGTGTGEQYF.

The chain couples TRBV24-1 to TRBJ1-5, with a possible D match to TRBD1 (5 bases). Deletions cut 9 bases from V and 5 bases from J, with 13 bases between. Germline CDR1 reads KGHDR; CDR2 reads SFDVKD. This CDR3 has 13 amino acids. This CDR3 reads CATSWRDDQPQHF. In DNA form, the CDR3 reads TGTGCCACCTCTTGGAGGGACGATCAGCCCCAGCATTTT.

The chain links TRBV11-3 to TRBJ2-3, with D uncertain. This CDR3 is 16 amino acids long. V lost 3 bases, J lost 0 bases, and 13 bases lay in between. CDR1 is SGHNT, CDR2 YENEEA, per germline. The CDR3 reads CASSLYGYGSTDTQYF. The CDR3 DNA reads TGTGCCAGCAGCTTGTACGGGTATGGGAGCACAGATACGCAGTATTTT.

This clone was observed once. V and J are TRBV6-5 and TRBJ2-7; the D is unclear. In germline, CDR1 is MNHEY, CDR2 SVGAGI. Trimming took 6 bases from V and 3 from J, leaving 15 bases between them. The CDR3 consists of 14 residues. CDR3 bases: TGTGCCAGCAGGTCCCTCTATCCCCACTACGAGCAGTACTTC. This encodes CASRSLYPHYEQYF.